This T cell receptor beta chain was sequenced in a study of CXCR3-negative and CXCR3-positive naive CD8 T cells. The overall study: Total TRB output reached around 150 million reads, about 1.5 +/- 0.3 million per library. General study findings and limits: Sequencing showed both naive subsets with comparably high diversity, and memory CD8+ cells much lower. TCR strength was inferred from TRB CDR3 properties, while surface CD5 was comparable between naive subsets.

For this clonotype: Antigen specificity is unknown.

Triplicate sorts, around 300,000 cells apiece, were made for each CD8+ T cell subset. 5' RACE with UMI labels generated the TRB cDNA libraries. TCRdb reanalyzed the 5' RACE reads and collapses them to one entry per CDR3 protein, without DNA. This table holds roughly 24,000 distinct CDR3 sequences. CDR1 MGHRA and CDR2 YSYEKL come from the germline V gene. The CDR3 consists of 15 residues. Material for sequencing was memory CD8+ T cells from blood. This chain uses TRBV4-1 with TRBJ1-1; without DNA, the TCRdb call of TRBD1 cannot be checked. This TCR derives from a human donor in good health. Some clones in this sample may be carry-over from other donors' samples. The chain's CDR3 is CASSQDGGAGTEAFF.